This TCR beta chain came from a study of beta chain features in type 1 diabetes. Trimming pared 1 base from V and 1 base from J, leaving 7 bases between. The germline gives CDR1 SEHNR, CDR2 FQNEAQ (reference sequence). This CDR3 region has 14 residues. The table lists this clone with a few counts. Its specificity is not known. The sample contains more than one DNA sequence encoding this CDR3. Study-wide results and caveats: More deletions and fewer insertions at VDJ junctions were found in patients with type 1 diabetes. The analysis here could not establish whether HLA type shapes TCRB rearrangement.

cDNA synthesis used the whole RNA isolate, giving expressed TCRB sequences. Method: immunoSEQ multiplex PCR; TCRdb's copy keeps in-frame clones and lacks some. The sample has 240,000 or so clones; roughly 30% are singletons. The chain joins TRBV7-9 to TRBJ2-5, with a tentative D call TRBD1 (5 bases). The specimen sequenced was central memory CD4+ T cells from blood. The source of this sequence is a man in his thirties or forties in good health. In nucleotides, the CDR3 is TGTGCCAGCAGCTTAGACAGGTCCCAAGAGACCCAGTACTTC. Encoded protein: CASSLDRSQETQYF.